A single TCR beta chain is shown here with its context. The antigen it binds to is not known. One base away there is no much larger clone; base qualities are not given. The cohort comprised 550 to 700 healthy bone marrow donors. All cohort members were sampled while nominally healthy, although unrecorded immune exposures were likely present. The donor was CMV seropositive and belonged to the group of more than 250 seropositive cohort members. Every donor gave a peripheral blood sample, and the peripheral blood mononuclear cells from that sample were used for TCR beta sequencing. Genomic DNA extraction from the blood cell samples was performed with the Qiagen DNeasy Blood Extraction Kit. This entry is derived from a study of cytomegalovirus exposure and HLA in healthy donors (dated 2017 in TCRdb). A note on the overall study: An earlier analysis of more than 550 of the donors reported 276 Gb of sequence data and around 110 million unique TCR beta sequences obtained from roughly 180 million T cells. An early release that covered 640 HLA-typed donors contained around 330 gigabases of sequencing data and 65 million to 100 million unique TCR sequences. Of the 300 to 450 genotyped donors, around 81% fell in the genetic ancestry cluster associated with self-reported Caucasian donors. The study aimed to test whether signatures of past pathogen exposure could be identified by cataloging public T cell receptors. Using immunosequencing, the study profiled T cell repertoires from 500 to 800 subjects and related those repertoires to cytomegalovirus serostatus. A separate validation cohort of approximately 130 different subjects was used in addition to the roughly 670-subject first cohort. To predict cytomegalovirus infection status, the study combined high-throughput TCR immunosequencing, statistical association of individual TCRs with disease status, and machine learning. In a later analysis, previously published TCR beta repertoires from 550 to 700 donors were re-analyzed and high-resolution HLA genotyping was added so that TCR occurrence patterns could be studied. In the later analysis, no new phenotypic data were used to find candidate immune exposures; instead, reliance was placed on TCR beta sequences and their occurrence across donors. To decide whether each TCR beta V gene segment behaved as functional or pseudogenic, an earlier analysis of some 580 of the donors relied on high-throughput TCR beta sequencing. Donor age, sex, ethnicity and CMV serostatus were compiled alongside the repertoire data. A later genetic analysis used genome-wide SNP genotypes for about three fifths of the 666 donors, treating that subset as a discovery cohort. All discovery cohort repertoires had been generated on a single sequencing platform. Class I and class II HLA loci were covered by the typing at four-digit resolution. The number of typed donors differed by locus: about 629-630 for A, B, C, DRB1 and DQB1; 522 for DQA1; 606 for DPA1; and roughly 470 for DPB1. Five DR-DQ haplotypes were treated as single units for association and clustering because of strong linkage in the cohort. Across under 500 genotyped donors of the cohort, an average of about 220,000 unique TCR beta nucleotide sequences per donor were sequenced, and around 19% of those sequences were non-productive. Here is what the overall study found, with its caveats: V-gene and J-gene trimming of TCR beta chains was associated with a missense DCLRE1C variant in a later genetic analysis, and the association was replicated in an independent cohort. Because some donors lacked HLA typing at each locus, the association tests relied only on the typed subset. The classifier was reported to diagnose cytomegalovirus status with high specificity and sensitivity in both the original cohort and the validation cohort. Across donors, most TCR sequences were observed very rarely, whereas some public TCRs were present in many individuals. A further reported finding was that TCR beta sequences accurately predicted the HLA-A and HLA-B alleles for most subjects in the first cohort. When HLA alleles, especially DR and DQ, strongly co-occurred, TCR associations were difficult to assign to individual alleles. A later analysis found that TCR association rates varied across HLA loci, with DRB1 alleles showing the most associated TCRs and HLA-C alleles the fewest. The authors suggested that the approach could potentially be generalized to other disease states and immunological phenotypes. A later analysis found that most CMV-associated TCR beta chains appeared HLA-restricted, with HLA associations seemingly driven largely by CMV exposure. The cohort was sequenced for TCR beta chains only, and without alpha or paired-chain data the features that could be detected were limited. A later analysis found that HLA-associated TCR beta chains were more clonally expanded and had lower generation probabilities than equally common non-associated chains. Correlated functional status among segregating V segments might reflect linkage disequilibrium, but an unknown experimental factor could not be ruled out. At a false discovery rate of 0.05, a later analysis linked around 17,000 TCR beta sequences to specific HLA alleles. A later genetic analysis reported fewer N-insertions in productive TCRs among donors in an Asian-associated ancestry cluster than the approximately 670-donor mean. Several of the top co-occurrence clusters appeared to be linked to parvovirus B19, influenza, CMV and Epstein-Barr virus, according to a later analysis. The earlier analysis of 587 of the donors excluded roughly 16 rarely observed V segments, including chromosome 9 orphons, because counts were too low. The study listed approximately 160 TCR beta chains as associated with cytomegalovirus. Three of the identified cytomegalovirus-associated TCR beta chains were confirmed in vitro to be specific for cytomegalovirus antigens. Roughly uniform sequencing depth across donors was assumed in presence/absence analyses, although this assumption may not hold. Immune exposure information for the cohort was limited to CMV serostatus. Because the 87-base-pair reads could not distinguish some IMGT-functional V segments, including TRBV6-2 and TRBV6-3, those segments were excluded. A cluster of highly shared sequence variants was judged likely to be a technical artifact of the sequencing pipeline. Broadly in line with IMGT annotations, most TCR beta V segments showed up in productive rearrangements about 87% or about 30% of the time in an earlier analysis of several hundred of the donors.

For this chain, trimming is 4 bases at the V end and 1 base at the J end, and the number of junction bases without a gene match is 3. From cysteine to phenylalanine, the CDR3 is 15 amino acids long. The DNA shown is the 45-base CDR3, in frame from base 1. The germline V gene (reference sequence) yields LNHDA for CDR1 and SQIVND for CDR2. Receptor libraries were prepared by the immunoSEQ multiplex PCR assay. A mixture of 60 forward primers for TCR Vbeta segments and 13 reverse primers for TCR Jbeta segments was used in the multiplex PCR. Amplification of the CDR3 region of rearranged TCR beta genes was performed with a multiplex PCR assay on genomic DNA. The Illumina HiSeq System was used to sequence the amplified TCR beta libraries as 87-base-pair reads. In the authors' own workflow: A later analysis counted about 80 million unique TCR beta chains across the 550 to 800 repertoires, and 10 million to 11 million of these chains were shared by at least two donors. To remove PCR and sequencing errors, raw reads were error-corrected and collapsed into unique sequences using a nearest-neighbor algorithm that merged closely related sequences. CDR3 sequences were aligned to IMGT reference sequences to assign V, D and J gene segments. For a sequence to be retained, a match of at least six nucleotides was required to both a V gene segment and a J gene segment. Rearrangements were classified as productive when the CDR3 lacked stop codons and remained in frame with V and J, and all other rearrangements were classified as non-productive. Following IMGT convention, CDR3 was defined as the stretch from the second conserved V-encoded cysteine to the conserved J-encoded phenylalanine. Sequences without an unambiguous match to a single V gene segment were excluded from the earlier analysis of 500 to 700 of the donors. In an earlier analysis of some 590 of the donors, a V segment was called functional when productive rearrangements were above 56.7%, and segregating when the standard deviation between donors exceeded 5%. To diagnose cytomegalovirus status from the catalog of TCR beta chain sequences, a statistical classification framework was built. In a later analysis, TCR nucleotide sequences were compared against IMGT/GENE-DB human TR gene sequences so that V and J genes could be assigned. Using the TCRdist pipeline, a later analysis assigned CDR3 sequences along with most-parsimonious VDJ recombination scenarios. In a later analysis, each TCR beta chain was defined by its CDR3 amino acid sequence together with its V-gene family, and reads without a unique V-gene family were excluded. In a later analysis, 500 to 700 highly shared, low-generation-probability nucleotide sequences were removed to address suspected cross-contamination and a sequencing artifact. For each public chain, a later analysis derived a clonal expansion index from normalized ranks of inferred template counts within each repertoire. Generation probabilities in a later analysis came from a VDJ recombination model fitted to out-of-frame rearrangements, and those results were checked against IGoR. Hypergeometric tests were used in a later analysis to score TCR-TCR, TCR-HLA and TCR-CMV co-occurrence, with a repertoire-size bias correction applied to the TCR pairs. In a later analysis, false discovery rates were estimated by permuting HLA or CMV assignments 20 times. In a later analysis, co-occurring TCRs were grouped using DBSCAN, and TCRdist sequence similarity was added for clustering within HLA-allele-positive subsets. Co-occurrence clustering excluded repertoires with fewer than 30,000 or more than 120,000 public chains, plus five with anomalous nucleotide sharing. TCRdb holds this immuneACCESS table with in-frame rearrangements only. Some clones are missing; in checked studies, unresolved V genes explain under half, and the rest has no known cause. That table is the source of V, J and clone size, and D and trimming were worked out from the DNA. The sample records 200,000 or so clones, 70% to 80% of which are singletons. The ten largest clones capture 0.35% to 0.5% of the sample.

Sequencing used PBMCs. The source is a male donor in good health and CMV-seropositive. The chain links TRBV19 with TRBJ2-3; the central 9 bases match TRBD1. The sequenced DNA: TGTGCCAGTAGTAATCGACAGGGGGGCACAGATACGCAGTATTTT. It specifies CASSNRQGGTDTQYF.